This entry describes one T cell receptor beta chain. Its antigen is still unknown. The data are from a study of cytomegalovirus exposure and HLA in healthy donors. Whole-study context: Earlier, approximately 110 million unique TCR beta sequences were recovered from approximately 180 million T cells by an analysis. The study placed about four fifths of its approximately 380 genotyped donors in the Caucasian-associated ancestry cluster. Points from the study as a whole: Immune exposure was documented only through CMV serostatus.

Sampled while nominally healthy, donors likely had unrecorded immune exposures. The PCR ran on 60 Vbeta and 13 Jbeta primers. Method: immunoSEQ multiplex PCR; TCRdb's copy keeps in-frame clones and lacks some. The data contain roughly 150,000 clones, 64% of them singletons. Germline V CDR1 and CDR2: GTSNPN, SVGIG (reference sequence). CDR3 size: 14 residues. Between the trimmed V and J ends, which lost 1 base and 4 bases, there was a span of 11 bases. The source is a woman aged 25 to 39 in good health and CMV-seropositive. The sequencing sample was made of PBMCs. The chain joins TRBV30 to TRBJ1-3; D remains ambiguous. CDR3 DNA: TGTGCCTGGAGTGCGCGAGGGCGCGGAAACACCATATATTTT. This translates into CAWSARGRGNTIYF.